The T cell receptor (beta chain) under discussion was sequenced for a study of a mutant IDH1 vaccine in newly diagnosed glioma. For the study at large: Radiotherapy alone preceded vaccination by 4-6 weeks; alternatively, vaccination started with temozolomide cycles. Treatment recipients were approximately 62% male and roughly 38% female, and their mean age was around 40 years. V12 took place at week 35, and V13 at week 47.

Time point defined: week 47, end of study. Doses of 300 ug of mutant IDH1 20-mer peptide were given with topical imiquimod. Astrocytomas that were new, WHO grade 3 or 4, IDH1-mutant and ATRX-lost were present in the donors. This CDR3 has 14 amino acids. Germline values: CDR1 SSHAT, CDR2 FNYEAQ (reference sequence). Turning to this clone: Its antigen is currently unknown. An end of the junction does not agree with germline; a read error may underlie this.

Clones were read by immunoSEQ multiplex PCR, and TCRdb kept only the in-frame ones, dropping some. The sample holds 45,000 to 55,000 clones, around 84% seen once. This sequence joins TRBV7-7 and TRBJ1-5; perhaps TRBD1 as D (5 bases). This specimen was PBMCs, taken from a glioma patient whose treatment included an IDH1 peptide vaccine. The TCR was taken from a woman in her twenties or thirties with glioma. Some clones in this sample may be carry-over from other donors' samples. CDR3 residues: CASSSGRWNQPQHF. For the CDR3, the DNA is TGTGCTAGCAGCTCGGGACGGTGGAATCAGCCCCAGCATTTT.